This is a list of T cell receptor beta chains from one sample in a study of blood T cell repertoires in COVID-19. Profiling relied on immunoSEQ multiplex PCR, and the TCRdb table lists in-frame clones only, not all of them. The table shows approximately 120,000 clones, with around 63% occurring only once. Sequenced input: peripheral blood. The receptors were gathered from a woman aged 70-85 years with acute or convalescent COVID-19. Each CDR3 is given with its conserved first and last residue. A D gene is named only where the DNA matches it firmly. Clone size is given for some rows only: seen once, a few or many times, or a class if the clone is expanded.

cdr3_nt	cdr3_aa	j_call	v_call	clone_size	d_call
TGCAGCGTTTACAACAGAAACTTTTATGGCTACACCTTC	CSVYNRNFYGYTF	TRBJ1-2	TRBV29-1	few	-
TGTGCCAGCAGCTTAGCAGGGGCAACTAATGAAAAACTGTTTTTT	CASSLAGATNEKLFF	TRBJ1-4	TRBV7-6	few	-
TGTGCCAGCAGTTACCCGGACAGGGCATGGTTGTACGAGCAGTACTTC	CASSYPDRAWLYEQYF	TRBJ2-7	TRBV6-2/TRBV6-3	-	TRBD1
TGTGCCAGCAGTTTCGACAGGGTAGAGACCCAGTACTTC	CASSFDRVETQYF	TRBJ2-5	TRBV27	-	TRBD1
TGTGCCAGCAGCGACAGGGGGAATGAGCAGTTCTTC	CASSDRGNEQFF	TRBJ2-1	TRBV9	-	TRBD1
TGTGCCAGCAGCCGACTTACAGGACTACCGAACACCGGGGAGCTGTTTTTT	CASSRLTGLPNTGELFF	TRBJ2-2	TRBV5-5	-	-
TGCGCCAGCCATCCACTAGCGTCCTTTTCCTACGAGCAGTACTTC	CASHPLASFSYEQYF	TRBJ2-7	TRBV5-1	-	TRBD2
TGCGCCAGCAGCCAAGACCGGGGGGCGGGAGATACGCAGTATTTT	CASSQDRGAGDTQYF	TRBJ2-3	TRBV4-3	-	-
TGTGCCAGCAGCGTAGCGCGGCTAGCGGGAGGGCCGGGCACCGGGGAGCTGTTTTTT	CASSVARLAGGPGTGELFF	TRBJ2-2	TRBV9	few	TRBD2
TGTGCCAGCAGCAAAGTCTTAACAGCCTACGAGCAGTACTTC	CASSKVLTAYEQYF	TRBJ2-7	TRBV21-1	-	-
TGCGCCAGCAGTGATACCGGGTACACTGAAGCTTTCTTT	CASSDTGYTEAFF	TRBJ1-1	TRBV10-2	-	-
TGTGCCAGCAGTCGGACTAGCGGACCGCCCCAGTACTTC	CASSRTSGPPQYF	TRBJ2-5	TRBV6-5	-	TRBD2
TGTGCCAGCAGCTTCCGTAACGACAAGAACACCGGGGAGCTGTTTTTT	CASSFRNDKNTGELFF	TRBJ2-2	TRBV7-9	-	-
TGTGCCAGCAAAAGTAGCCCCCAAGAGACCCAGTACTTC	CASKSSPQETQYF	TRBJ2-5	TRBV6-6	once	-
TGTGCCAGCAGCAAGACAGGGACGGGGGAGCTGTTTTTT	CASSKTGTGELFF	TRBJ2-2	TRBV7-3	-	TRBD1
TGTGCCAGCAGCCCACCGACAGGGTTGGCCACTGAAGCTTTCTTT	CASSPPTGLATEAFF	TRBJ1-1	TRBV4-2	-	TRBD1
TGTGCCAGCGGCGCGGGGGCAAACACCGGGGAGCTGTTTTTT	CASGAGANTGELFF	TRBJ2-2	TRBV7-9	-	-
TGTGCCAGCAGCTTGGGACAGGGGGTCTATGGCTACACCTTC	CASSLGQGVYGYTF	TRBJ1-2	TRBV5-5	-	TRBD1
TGCAGCGTTGGAGGCACAGGGAACACTGAAGCTTTCTTT	CSVGGTGNTEAFF	TRBJ1-1	TRBV29-1	-	-
TGTGCCAGTAGTATGGGGACTTTGGGAGATACGCAGTATTTT	CASSMGTLGDTQYF	TRBJ2-3	TRBV19	once	-
TGTGCCAGCTCACCCTCGGGGGGGGCAGATACGCAGTATTTT	CASSPSGGADTQYF	TRBJ2-3	TRBV18	-	TRBD2
TGCGCCAGCAGCCAAGAAGGAGGGATCGCTAACTATGGCTACACCTTC	CASSQEGGIANYGYTF	TRBJ1-2	TRBV4-1	many	-